This paragraph covers one T cell receptor beta chain sequence. The entry originates in a study of T cell changes during pregnancy in multiple sclerosis. Assay used: immunoSEQ multiplex PCR; TCRdb lists only in-frame clones, some missing. The repertoire consists of 50,000 to 65,000 clones, with approximately 93% occurring once and the leading ten covering 3.2%. Germline assignment: CDR1 MNHNS and CDR2 SASEGT. The V gene lost 8 bases and the J gene lost 3 bases, with 11 bases spanning the gap. The CDR3 is 12 residues long. This sample comprised CD8+ T cells from peripheral blood mononuclear cells, obtained in the second trimester of pregnancy. This TCR derives from a female donor with multiple sclerosis, enrolled in a pregnancy study. V usage is TRBV6-1 and J usage is TRBJ2-7, with D possibly matching TRBD1 (6 bases). As DNA, the CDR3 is TGTGCCAGCGGGCCAGGGGTCTACGAGCAGTACTTC. Its translation is CASGPGVYEQYF.